What follows describes a single TCR beta chain. Its specific antigen is unknown. Base qualities are not provided; no much larger clone lies one nucleotide away. V is shortened by 4 bases, J by 5 bases, and the region joining them spans 19 bases. From cysteine to phenylalanine, the CDR3 is 16 amino acids long. Of the read, only the CDR3 DNA is kept; its 48 bases are in frame from base 1. CDR1 and CDR2 are read off the germline V gene as SGDLS and YYNGEE. The library relied on the immunoSEQ multiplex PCR assay. Here the immuneACCESS table is served through TCRdb, limited to in-frame sequences with V and J called. Missing clones are a known gap in these copies; in checked studies unresolved V genes cover under half, and the rest lacks a known reason. This sample is represented by some 54,000 clones; 85% to 95% of them were singletons. The ten most abundant clones make up around 3.2% of the sample. These data belong to a study of T cell changes during pregnancy in multiple sclerosis (dated 2019 in TCRdb). With respect to the entire study: Changes in the T cell repertoire over the course of pregnancy were examined in this study in women with multiple sclerosis.

The input for sequencing was CD8+ T cells from peripheral blood mononuclear cells, taken in the third trimester of pregnancy. This clonotype originated in a female donor with multiple sclerosis, enrolled in a pregnancy study. The rearranged segments are TRBV9 and TRBJ2-1; a weak D assignment points to TRBD2 (6 bases agree). The sequenced DNA: TGTGCCAGCAGCTTTTATCACAGCGGGCCTAACAATGAGCAGTTCTTC. Translated, it gives CASSFYHSGPNNEQFF.